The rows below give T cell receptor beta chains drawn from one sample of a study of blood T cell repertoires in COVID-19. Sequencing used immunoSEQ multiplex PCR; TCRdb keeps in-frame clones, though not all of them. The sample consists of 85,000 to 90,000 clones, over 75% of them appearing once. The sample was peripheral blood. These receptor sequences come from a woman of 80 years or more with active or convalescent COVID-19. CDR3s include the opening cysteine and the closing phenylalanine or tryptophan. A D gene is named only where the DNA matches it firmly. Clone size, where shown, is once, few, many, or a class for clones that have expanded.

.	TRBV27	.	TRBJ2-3	TGTGCCAGCAGCCAAATGGATACGCAGTATTTT	CASSQMDTQYF
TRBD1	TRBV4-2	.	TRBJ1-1	TGTGCCAGCAGCCAAAGGACAGGTCGGAACACTGAAGCTTTCTTT	CASSQRTGRNTEAFF
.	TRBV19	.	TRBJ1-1	TGTGCCAGTAGTGCGAAGGCAGGGCACACTGAAGCTTTCTTT	CASSAKAGHTEAFF
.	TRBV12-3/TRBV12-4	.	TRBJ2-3	TGTGCCAGCACTACAGGGAATACGCAGTATTTT	CASTTGNTQYF
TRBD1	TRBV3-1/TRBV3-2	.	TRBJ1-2	TGTGCCAGCAGCCTAACACCGGGACAGGGGGCCTATGGCTACACCTTC	CASSLTPGQGAYGYTF
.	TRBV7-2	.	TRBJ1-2	TGTGCCAGCAGCTCTTCGGGGGTCTATGGCTACACCTTC	CASSSSGVYGYTF
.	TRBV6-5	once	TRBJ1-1	TGTGCCAGCAGATCCCCCGCGGGGGCGGGAACTGAAGCTTTCTTT	CASRSPAGAGTEAFF
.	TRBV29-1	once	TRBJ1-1	TGCAGCGTTGGAAGAACAGAAGCTTTCTTT	CSVGRTEAFF
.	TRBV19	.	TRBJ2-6	TGTGCCAGTAGTCCCGGCGGCTTCTCTGGGGCCAACGTCCTGACTTTC	CASSPGGFSGANVLTF
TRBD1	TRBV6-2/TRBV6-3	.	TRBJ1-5	TGTGCCAGCAGTTACTCTCTCAGTGGACAGGGTGCGGGTAGGAGCAATCAGCCCCAGCATTTT	CASSYSLSGQGAGRSNQPQHF